These T cell receptor beta chains were read from a single sample in a study of T cell responses to AZD1222 COVID-19 vaccine. Sequenced by immunoSEQ multiplex PCR; TCRdb stores in-frame clones only, minus some. Here the sample spans 75,000 to 100,000 clones, 70% to 90% being singletons. The sequencing used peripheral blood, collected on day 0 of AZD1222 vaccination. All receptors derive from an adult in good health. The CDR3 runs from the conserved cysteine through the conserved F or W. A D gene is named only where the DNA matches it firmly. Rows give clone size only sometimes, using once, few, many, or a class for an expanded clone.

-,TRBV6-6,TRBD1,TRBJ1-5,TGTGCCAGCACCGACCGGGACAGCCCTAATCAGCCCCAGCATTTT,CASTDRDSPNQPQHF
-,TRBV28,-,TRBJ1-1,TGTGCCAGCAGTCTCCCCTCGGGGAACACTGAAGCTTTCTTT,CASSLPSGNTEAFF
-,TRBV5-6,-,TRBJ1-3,TGTGCCAGCAGCTTGATGAACTCTGGAAACACCATATATTTT,CASSLMNSGNTIYF
-,TRBV10-3,TRBD1,TRBJ1-2,TGTGCCATCAGTGCAACTGACAGGGGAGATGGCTACACCTTC,CAISATDRGDGYTF
-,TRBV5-1,-,TRBJ2-6,TGCGCCAGCAGCCCGGGACGGGCGGCCAACGTCCTGACTTTC,CASSPGRAANVLTF
-,TRBV4-1,-,TRBJ2-1,TGCGCCAGCAGCCAATTTGTGGGCAATGAGCAGTTCTTC,CASSQFVGNEQFF
-,TRBV7-8,TRBD1,TRBJ2-7,TGTGCCAGCAGTTCGAGGACAGGGCAGATGGACGAGCAGTACTTC,CASSSRTGQMDEQYF
few,TRBV30,-,TRBJ1-2,TGTGCCTGGAGTGGCCCCAGGACGGGAGGCTACACCTTC,CAWSGPRTGGYTF
-,TRBV28,-,TRBJ1-1,TGTGCCAGCAGTTTAATCCAGGGGCGAAAAACTGAAGCTTTCTTT,CASSLIQGRKTEAFF
-,TRBV6-2/TRBV6-3,-,TRBJ2-7,TGTGCCAGCAGTTTTGGCTACGAGCAGTACTTC,CASSFGYEQYF
-,TRBV21-1,-,TRBJ1-1,TGTGCCAGCAGCAAAGGGGGGGGCGCAGGCACTGAAGCTTTCTTT,CASSKGGGAGTEAFF
once,TRBV7-3,-,TRBJ2-3,TGTGCCAGCAGCTTAGGCCTGCGGGGCGACACAGATACGCAGTATTTT,CASSLGLRGDTDTQYF
-,TRBV18,TRBD2,TRBJ2-7,TGTGCCAGCTCACCCCGGACTAGCGGGGGTACCTACGAGCAGTACTTC,CASSPRTSGGTYEQYF
-,TRBV9,TRBD1,TRBJ1-5,TGTGCCAGCAGCACAGGGGGCAATGATCAGCCCCAGCATTTT,CASSTGGNDQPQHF
-,TRBV6-4,-,TRBJ1-2,TGTGCCAGCAGTGACCAGTTATACGGCTACACCTTC,CASSDQLYGYTF
-,TRBV4-3,TRBD1,TRBJ1-2,TGCGCCAGCAGCCAAGATCAGCGGGACAGGCGTGGCTACACCTTC,CASSQDQRDRRGYTF
-,TRBV3-1/TRBV3-2,-,TRBJ1-6,TGTGCCAGCAGCCAAGAGGAGGACAGCTATTCACCCCTCCACTTT,CASSQEEDSYSPLHF
-,TRBV19,-,TRBJ1-5,TGTGCCAGTAGTATACGGGCCGCAGCGGGACAGCCCCAGCATTTT,CASSIRAAAGQPQHF
-,TRBV18,-,TRBJ2-1,TGTGCCAGCTCACGAAACCTGGACAGCCTCAATGAGCAGTTCTTC,CASSRNLDSLNEQFF
-,TRBV18,TRBD2,TRBJ2-7,TGTGCCAGCTCACCCTTGGGGCTAGCGGGGGCCTCATTGGAGCAGTACTTC,CASSPLGLAGASLEQYF
-,TRBV4-1,TRBD1,TRBJ1-2,TGCGCCAGCAGCCAAGCAGCGGGGACAGGGTATAACTATGGCTACACCTTC,CASSQAAGTGYNYGYTF
-,TRBV5-1,TRBD1,TRBJ2-7,TGCGCCAGCAGCCCCCGACAGGGTGTCTACGAGCAGTACTTC,CASSPRQGVYEQYF
-,TRBV5-4,-,TRBJ2-7,TGTGCCAGCAGCTTCTCCAGGGGCGACGAGCAGTACTTC,CASSFSRGDEQYF
-,TRBV20-1,-,TRBJ1-4,TGCAGTGCTAGAGATCTCGGTAAACTGTTTTTT,CSARDLGKLFF
-,TRBV2,-,TRBJ2-7,TGTGCCAGCGGGCCGGGGCGGGAGCAGTACTTC,CASGPGREQYF
-,TRBV6-5,-,TRBJ1-1,TGTGCCAGCAGTAACGGGGGGAACACTGAAGCTTTCTTT,CASSNGGNTEAFF
-,TRBV18,-,TRBJ2-2,TGTGCCAGCTCAACACAGGGAAAGGGCGTCACCGGGGAGCTGTTTTTT,CASSTQGKGVTGELFF
-,TRBV4-1,-,TRBJ1-5,TGCGCCAGCACCTCGTCGGCCGGCAGCAATCAGCCCCAGCATTTT,CASTSSAGSNQPQHF
-,TRBV28,-,TRBJ2-3,TGTGCCAGCAGTCTGCTCCGGGGGAGCACAGATACGCAGTATTTT,CASSLLRGSTDTQYF
-,TRBV15,-,TRBJ2-7,TGTGCCACCAGCAGTCCCCAAACTGGGCAGTACTTC,CATSSPQTGQYF
-,TRBV7-3,-,TRBJ1-3,TGTGCCAGCAGCGACGGAAACACCATATATTTT,CASSDGNTIYF
-,TRBV19,-,TRBJ1-1,TGTGCCAGTAGTGCGGGGCTGAACACTGAAGCTTTCTTT,CASSAGLNTEAFF
-,TRBV19,-,TRBJ1-2,TGTGCCAGTAGTATGGGACATCCTTGGAATGGCTACACCTTC,CASSMGHPWNGYTF
few,TRBV2,-,TRBJ1-5,TGTGCCAGCCGGGGGAGGGTCCAAAATCAGCCCCAGCATTTT,CASRGRVQNQPQHF
-,TRBV11-2,-,TRBJ1-6,TGTGCCAGCAGCTCAGAGGACTTGAGGAATTCACCCCTCCACTTT,CASSSEDLRNSPLHF
-,TRBV5-1,-,TRBJ2-3,TGCGCCAGCAGCCTACTTGCGGGGAGTCTCACAGATACGCAGTATTTT,CASSLLAGSLTDTQYF
-,TRBV10-3,TRBD1,TRBJ1-2,TGTGCCATCATGGGACAGGGGCTATATGGCTACACCTTC,CAIMGQGLYGYTF
-,TRBV27,TRBD2,TRBJ2-3,TGTGCCAGCAGTTTCACAGCGGGGGGCACAGATACGCAGTATTTT,CASSFTAGGTDTQYF
-,TRBV30,-,TRBJ2-2,TGTGCCTGGAAGTGGAGAGGGGTTAGTACCGGGGAGCTGTTTTTT,CAWKWRGVSTGELFF
-,TRBV10-3,-,TRBJ1-6,TGTGCCATCAGTGAGGGGAGCTCCTATAATTCACCCCTCCACTTT,CAISEGSSYNSPLHF
-,TRBV28,-,TRBJ1-1,TGTGCCAGCAGGTTAGGAGTTTTGGACGCTTTCTTT,CASRLGVLDAFF
-,TRBV28,-,TRBJ1-5,TGTGCCAGCAGTTCCCTAGGGGCGCGCAATCAGCCCCAGCATTTT,CASSSLGARNQPQHF
-,TRBV2,-,TRBJ2-5,TGTGCCAGCATTGGAACCGGAGAAGAGACCCAGTACTTC,CASIGTGEETQYF
-,TRBV5-6,-,TRBJ2-6,TGTGCCAGCAGCTTGCGGACAGCTTCCTTCTCTGGGGCCAACGTCCTGACTTTC,CASSLRTASFSGANVLTF
once,TRBV2,TRBD1,TRBJ2-7,TGTGCCAGCAGTACAGGGGGCACCTACGAGCAGTACTTC,CASSTGGTYEQYF
-,TRBV30,-,TRBJ2-7,TGTGCCTGGAAACAGGGATCCTACGAGCAGTACTTC,CAWKQGSYEQYF
-,TRBV7-9,-,TRBJ1-1,TGTGCCAGCAGCTCAACCGGGACGTTTAAATTTGAAGCTTTCTTT,CASSSTGTFKFEAFF
-,TRBV19,TRBD1,TRBJ1-1,TGTGCCAGTAGTCAAGTGACAGGGACTGAAGCTTTCTTT,CASSQVTGTEAFF
-,TRBV2,-,TRBJ2-1,TGTGCCAGCACTGGCCAGGGCCTTCGCAATGAGCAGTTCTTC,CASTGQGLRNEQFF